Shown below are 26 T cell receptor beta chains from a single sample sequenced in a study of early T cells in non-severe SARS-CoV-2 infection. TCRdb used MiXCR to reprocess the 5' RACE reads, holding one entry per CDR3 protein. The table lists 30,000 to 35,000 distinct CDR3 sequences, around 7% of them singletons. The material sequenced was whole blood. These receptors all come from an adult who was a healthcare worker with PCR-confirmed SARS-CoV-2 infection or an uninfected control (not recorded which).

This clonotype was observed at least ten times. The chain links TRBV4-3 to TRBJ1-1; D is perhaps TRBD1 (5 bases). CDR1 is LGHNA, CDR2 YSLEER, per germline. The CDR3 extends over 14 amino acids. The V gene lost 0 bases and the J gene lost 5 bases, with 10 bases spanning the gap. The CDR3 DNA is TGCGCCAGCAGCCAAGAGGCAGGGAGGACTGAAGCTTTCTTT. It is translated as CASSQEAGRTEAFF.

This clonotype has ten or more counts. The chain combines TRBV18 with TRBJ2-3, with D possibly matching TRBD1 (6 bases). V dropped 1 base and J dropped 3 bases, with 11 bases sitting between them. Per the germline V gene, CDR1 is KGHSH and CDR2 is LQKENI. The CDR3 is 15 residues long. The CDR3 sequence: CASSPRRGRTDTQYF. In DNA, the CDR3 is TGTGCCAGCTCACCACGCAGGGGTAGGACAGATACGCAGTATTTT. Complete variable domain (other parts from reference TRBV18 and TRBJ2-3): NAGVMQNPRHLVRRRGQEARLRCSPMKGHSHVYWYRQLPEEGLKFMVYLQKENIIDESGMPKERFSAEFPKEGPSILRIQQVVRGDSAAYFCASSPRRGRTDTQYFGPGTRLTVL.

By frequency in the sample, this clonotype is medium-sized. One end of the junction is discordant with germline, which a read error may explain. J is TRBJ1-2 and V is TRBV27, with a possible D match to TRBD1 (5 bases). CDR3 length equals 17 residues. CDR1 is MNHEY, CDR2 SMNVEV, per germline (reference sequence). The CDR3 sequence: CATSAHSKGAFGYGYTF. In DNA form, the CDR3 reads TGTGCCACCAGTGCCCATTCTAAAGGGGCTTTTGGTTATGGCTACACCTTC.

This clonotype was observed at least ten times. V and J are TRBV2 and TRBJ2-3; D perhaps matches TRBD2 (5 bases). The length of the CDR3 is 12 residues. Germline V CDR1 and CDR2: SNHLY, FYNNEI. Trimming left V 6 bases short and J 2 bases short, with 6 bases between. In nucleotides, the CDR3 is TGTGCCAGCAGGACTACCACAGATACGCAGTATTTT. Its translation is CASRTTTDTQYF.

The chain uses TRBV19 and TRBJ1-2; the D is unclear. This CDR3 contains 13 residues. Germline loops: CDR1 LNHDA, CDR2 SQIVND (reference sequence). V was clipped by 7 bases and J by 2 bases, with 11 bases between them. The CDR3 is CASTRTDNYGYTF. DNA for the CDR3: TGTGCCAGTACACGGACCGACAACTATGGCTACACCTTC.

This clonotype was detected many times. The chain is built from TRBV7-2 and TRBJ2-7, with TRBD2 matching over 9 bases. CDR1 SGHTA and CDR2 FQGNSA come from the germline V gene. CDR3 length equals 18 residues. V lost 5 bases to trimming and J lost 6 bases; unmatched junction nucleotides: 20. As DNA, the CDR3 is TGTGCCAGCAGCAAAACGCCGATGGGGGGTAGCGGGAGTCCCGAGCAGTACTTC. Residues: CASSKTPMGGSGSPEQYF. Drawing the rest from reference TRBV7-2 and TRBJ2-7, the complete variable domain is GAGVSQSPSNKVTEKGKDVELRCDPISGHTALYWYRQSLGQGLEFLIYFQGNSAPDKSGLPSDRFSAERTGGSVSTLTIQRTQQEDSAVYLCASSKTPMGGSGSPEQYFGPGTRLTVT.

This clonotype was detected ten times or more. The genes are TRBV12-3 or TRBV12-4 and TRBJ2-1, with D possibly being TRBD2 (6 bases). V gave up 4 bases and J gave up 5 bases, with 9 bases separating them. The CDR3 extends over 13 amino acids. The CDR3 here is CASSSGLHNEQFF. CDR3 sequence (DNA): TGTGCCAGCAGTTCGGGACTGCACAATGAGCAGTTCTTC.

This clonotype has ten or more counts. The chain uses TRBV11-2 and TRBJ2-1, with no clear D. The germline V gene encodes CDR1 SGHAT and CDR2 FQNNGV. The V gene lost 5 bases and the J gene lost 7 bases, with 9 bases spanning the gap. The CDR3 is made up of 12 amino acids. CDR3 DNA sequence: TGTGCCAGCAGCGCCGGGTGGAATGAGCAGTTCTTC. Amino acid sequence: CASSAGWNEQFF.

In this sample, this clonotype turned up many times. The chain is built from TRBV4-3 and TRBJ1-1; D is unresolved. The V and J ends lost 0 bases and 1 base respectively, with 9 bases between them. Germline lookup yields CDR1 LGHNA and CDR2 YSLEER. This CDR3 contains 15 residues. The CDR3 bases are TGCGCCAGCAGCCAAGACGTTATGGGGAACACTGAAGCTTTCTTT. Its translation: CASSQDVMGNTEAFF.

There are many counts of this clonotype. V and J are TRBV6-5 and TRBJ1-2, with D possibly TRBD1 on 5 matching bases. Between the trimmed V and J ends, which lost 10 bases and 3 bases, there was a span of 18 bases. This CDR3 contains 14 residues. Germline CDR1 and CDR2: MNHEY and SVGAGI. In nucleotides, the CDR3 is TGTGCCACCGCCCGAGGAGAGGGGTACTATGGCTACACCTTC. Protein product: CATARGEGYYGYTF.

This clonotype was observed a few times. The genes are TRBV20-1 and TRBJ2-7, with unresolved D. The CDR3 is made up of 16 amino acids. V was trimmed by 0 bases and J by 4 bases, leaving 19 bases between them. Germline CDR1 reads DFQATT; CDR2 reads SNEGSKA (reference sequence). This chain's CDR3 is CSARDGPSPNLYEQYF. CDR3 DNA: TGCAGTGCTAGAGATGGGCCCAGCCCCAATCTTTACGAGCAGTACTTC.

The chain uses TRBV5-4 and TRBJ2-1, with no clear D. CDR3 size: 14 residues. Germline-derived CDR1 and CDR2 are SGHNT and YYREEE (reference sequence). Trimming shortened V by 0 bases and J by 10 bases, and 14 bases separated the two germline ends. The CDR3 sequence: CASSLEGVPQEQFF. CDR3 nucleotides: TGTGCCAGCAGCTTGGAGGGTGTTCCTCAAGAGCAGTTCTTC.

This clonotype was seen many times. The CDR3 DNA sequence: TGCAGCGTCAAGAACAATGAGCAGTTCTTC. Translating gives CSVKNNEQFF. This chain links TRBV29-1 with TRBJ2-1; D not resolved. Trimming removed 6 bases from V and 5 bases from J, with 5 bases in between. CDR3 length: 10 amino acids. CDR1 is SQVTM, CDR2 ANQGSEA, per germline.

This clonotype was seen at least ten times. This chain connects TRBV10-3 to TRBJ2-7; 9 positions agree with TRBD1. V gave up 8 bases and J gave up 1 base; unmatched junction bases: 6. There are 14 residues in the CDR3. Germline CDR1 reads ENHRY; CDR2 reads SYGVKD. CDR3 protein: CAIGTGGASYEQYF. The CDR3 DNA is TGTGCCATCGGCACAGGGGGCGCGTCCTACGAGCAGTACTTC.

This clonotype was seen repeatedly, ten times or more. The chain couples TRBV29-1 to TRBJ2-5; no firm D call. Germline assignment: CDR1 SQVTM and CDR2 ANQGSEA. The CDR3 extends over 12 amino acids. The germline V and J ends were trimmed by 6 bases and 2 bases, with 10 bases remaining between them. The CDR3 sequence: CSVDPQQETQYF. In DNA form, the CDR3 reads TGCAGCGTCGACCCACAGCAAGAGACCCAGTACTTC.

This clonotype was detected a few times. This chain joins TRBV6-1 and TRBJ1-6, with D uncertain. The V gene lost 2 bases and the J gene lost 7 bases, with 6 bases spanning the gap. Looked up from germline, CDR1 is MNHNS and CDR2 is SASEGT. This CDR3 spans 13 amino acids. The CDR3 nucleotides read TGTGCCAGCAGTGAATCAGGCAATTCACCCCTCCACTTT. It yields the protein CASSESGNSPLHF.

The table lists this clonotype with many counts. The chain recombines TRBV9 with TRBJ2-1; TRBD2 agrees at 14 bases. CDR3 size: 17 residues. Germline CDR1 is SGDLS and CDR2 is YYNGEE. The J segment lost 11 bases and the V segment lost 0 bases, leaving 10 bases of the junction unmatched. Here the CDR3 reads CASSVVGRLAGGSKQFF. The CDR3 bases are TGTGCCAGCAGCGTAGTTGGGAGACTAGCGGGAGGGTCTAAGCAGTTCTTC.

This clonotype was seen at least ten times. The chain joins TRBV20-1 to TRBJ2-7; 9 bases agree with TRBD1. The junction had 3 bases not matched to a gene; V was cut back by 6 bases and J by 0 bases. Looked up from germline, CDR1 is DFQATT and CDR2 is SNEGSKA (reference sequence). CDR3 length: 13 residues. This CDR3 reads CSAPDRGSYEQYF. In DNA, the CDR3 is TGCAGTGCCCCGGACAGGGGCTCCTACGAGCAGTACTTC.

In its sample, this clonotype was seen many times. The rearrangement joins TRBV11-2 to TRBJ1-1; D unresolved. Germline CDR1 and CDR2: SGHAT and FQNNGV. This CDR3 is built from 14 residues. The V end lost 1 base, the J end lost 6 bases, and 12 bases lay between the germline ends. The CDR3: CASSLGTRGAEAFF. As DNA, the CDR3 is TGTGCCAGCAGCTTAGGAACCCGGGGAGCTGAAGCTTTCTTT.

This clonotype was counted at least ten times. The chain links TRBV18 to TRBJ2-5; 9 bases fit TRBD1. Per germline, CDR1 KGHSH and CDR2 LQKENI. The CDR3 sequence is 14 residues long. V lost 3 bases, J lost 5 bases, and 4 bases stayed unmatched. The CDR3 here is CASSPGTGRETQYF. The CDR3 nucleotides read TGTGCCAGCTCACCCGGGACAGGGAGGGAGACCCAGTACTTC.

This clonotype was detected a few times. V and J are TRBV21-1 and TRBJ2-3; the table's D call TRBD1 went unverified against the DNA. TRBV21-1 is annotated as a pseudogene. The CDR3 length is 14 residues. This CDR3 is CASSTLQGADTQYF. In nucleotides, the CDR3 is TGTGCCAGCAGCACCTTACAGGGCGCAGATACGCAGTATTTT.

This chain connects TRBV27 to TRBJ1-6; 10 bases agree with TRBD1. With 1 base clipped from V and 6 bases from J, the junction kept 6 bases outside the gene matches. The germline gives CDR1 MNHEY, CDR2 SMNVEV (reference sequence). The CDR3 consists of 17 residues. CDR3 loop: CASSLWGQGLINSPLHF. CDR3 nucleotides: TGTGCCAGCAGTTTATGGGGACAGGGGTTGATTAATTCACCCCTCCACTTT.

The chain combines TRBV7-9 with TRBJ1-1; D remains unclear. The germline V gene encodes CDR1 SEHNR and CDR2 FQNEAQ (reference sequence). V lost 4 bases and J lost 11, with 14 bases in between. The CDR3 has 12 amino acids. CDR3 DNA sequence: TGTGCCAGCAGCTCGAGGACCTTGGCCGCTTTCTTT. Residues: CASSSRTLAAFF.

The table lists this clonotype with a few counts. The V and J genes are TRBV11-2 and TRBJ2-2; D gene ambiguous. The CDR3 consists of 16 residues. V gave up 2 bases and J gave up 1 base, with 11 bases separating them. CDR1 is SGHAT and CDR2 is FQNNGV in the germline V gene. CDR3 residues: CASSLISPRNTGELFF. The DNA for the CDR3 is TGTGCCAGCAGCTTAATCAGCCCTAGGAACACCGGGGAGCTGTTTTTT.

This clonotype was detected ten times or more. The V call is TRBV7-3, the J call TRBJ2-1; 11 positions match TRBD2. The CDR3 is 15 residues long. The germline V gene encodes CDR1 SGHTA and CDR2 FQGTGA. With V trimmed by 2 bases and J by 5 bases, 2 bases remained unmatched. The CDR3 loop reads CASSLLAGGHNEQFF. The DNA of the CDR3 is TGTGCCAGCAGCTTACTAGCGGGGGGTCACAATGAGCAGTTCTTC.

This clonotype has at least ten counts. The chain has TRBV4-3 and TRBJ1-2; D not certain. Germline V gene data show CDR1 as LGHNA and CDR2 as YSLEER. The CDR3 is made up of 15 amino acids. V lost 2 bases and J lost 4, with 14 bases in between. The CDR3 nucleotides read TGCGCCAGCAGCCAATTCTCGGACCGCGTCTATGGCTACACCTTC. It encodes CASSQFSDRVYGYTF.